In its sample, the clone carrying this T cell receptor beta chain was seen a few times. Its antigen is undetermined. Looked up from germline, CDR1 is PRHDT and CDR2 is FYEKMQ (reference sequence). The CDR3 is made up of 12 amino acids. The ends lost 3 bases at V and 10 bases at J; junction bases unmatched: 3. This record belongs to a study of graft-versus-host responses after intestinal transplantation. Study information: Recipients were given multivisceral, liver-intestinal, or isolated intestinal transplants. Anti-thymocyte globulin induction, then tacrolimus and steroids for around 3 years, went to all recipients. Study-wide results and limits: GvH clones detected in recipient marrow included some appearing first in ileum or blood.

Profiling relied on immunoSEQ multiplex PCR, and the TCRdb table lists in-frame clones only, not all of them. The sample holds 100,000 to 120,000 clones, just over 90% seen once. The rearrangement links TRBV13 to TRBJ2-1, with 7 positions matching TRBD2. Specimen: unstimulated CD8+ T cells sorted from spleen or lymph node cells, collected before intestinal transplant. This sequence originates from a human donor who received an intestinal transplant. The CDR3 bases are TGTGCCAGCAGCTTCGAGGGACTAGAGCAGTTCTTC. Residues: CASSFEGLEQFF. Combining the CDR3 with reference TRBV13 and TRBJ2-1 gives the whole variable domain AAGVIQSPRHLIKEKRETATLKCYPIPRHDTVYWYQQGPGQDPQFLISFYEKMQSDKGSIPDRFSAQQFSDYHSELNMSSLELGDSALYFCASSFEGLEQFFGPGTRLTVL.